This T cell receptor beta chain was profiled in a study of blood T cell repertoires in COVID-19 (dated by TCRdb to about 2020). A note on the overall study: Samples from collaborators originated in the United States, Italy and Spain and spanned both the acute and convalescent phases of COVID-19. The repertoires were released in a freely available public database intended as a resource for research on the immune response to SARS-CoV-2. The prospective study material was composed of cDNA or gDNA derived from T cells, B-cell-depleted T cells, or PBMCs. A de-identified subject ID, COVID-19 status, age in years and sex were almost always included in the sample metadata. The dataset comprised deeply sampled blood TCRbeta repertoires from subjects exposed to, actively infected with, or recovered from COVID-19. Where available, HLA class I and class II types were taken from metadata supplied by the sample provider and were not determined by assay-based typing. Samples were obtained from the ongoing ImmuneRACE study (first 160 participants) and from some 1,200 subjects provided by 6 global collaborators. Points the paper makes about the study in general: Clinical and demographic metadata were provided uncurated, with the amount varying by source and participant.

TCRbeta CDR3 regions were amplified from genomic DNA by means of the immunoSEQ Assay, a bias-controlled multiplex PCR. Per the original workflow: The number of nucleated cells in each sample was estimated by amplification of reference gene primers within the assay. Sequence reads were collapsed and filtered to measure the absolute abundance of every unique TCRbeta CDR3 rearrangement. For each sample, productive Simpson clonality was calculated by taking the square root of Simpson's diversity index across productive rearrangements. Sourced from immuneACCESS, this table was stored by TCRdb with only in-frame sequences that have V and J called. A share of the clones is absent; for the studies checked, an unresolved V gene accounts for under half, and the remainder has no known explanation. V and J calls and clone size are given by that table; D and trimming were obtained from the DNA. This sample gives 200,000 to 250,000 clones in total; around four fifths of them show up just once. The ten largest clones capture around 20% of the sample.

On this clone: Its antigen is still unknown. No much larger clone exists at a distance of one base, and base qualities are not known.

Whole blood was collected in K2EDTA tubes by collaborating institutions according to the institutions' own protocols. For TCRbeta analysis, collaborator samples were shipped as frozen whole blood, as isolated PBMCs, or as DNA extracted from either sample type. The CDR3 starts with the cysteine, ends with the phenylalanine, and has 14 residues. The CDR3 DNA has 42 bases and is translated from base 1. Relative to germline, V is missing 6 bases and J is missing 8 bases, with 10 bases of the junction outside any gene match. CDR1 and CDR2 are drawn from the germline V gene (reference sequence): MNHNY, SVGAGI.

Here the chain combines TRBV6-6 and TRBJ1-1, and TRBD1 aligns with 9 junction nucleotides. Source material: peripheral blood. This sequence originates from a man aged 30 to 45 with active or convalescent COVID-19. DNA sequence: TGTGCCAGCAGCTCCACAGGGGGCGCAGGGGAAGCTTTCTTT. Its protein reads: CASSSTGGAGEAFF.